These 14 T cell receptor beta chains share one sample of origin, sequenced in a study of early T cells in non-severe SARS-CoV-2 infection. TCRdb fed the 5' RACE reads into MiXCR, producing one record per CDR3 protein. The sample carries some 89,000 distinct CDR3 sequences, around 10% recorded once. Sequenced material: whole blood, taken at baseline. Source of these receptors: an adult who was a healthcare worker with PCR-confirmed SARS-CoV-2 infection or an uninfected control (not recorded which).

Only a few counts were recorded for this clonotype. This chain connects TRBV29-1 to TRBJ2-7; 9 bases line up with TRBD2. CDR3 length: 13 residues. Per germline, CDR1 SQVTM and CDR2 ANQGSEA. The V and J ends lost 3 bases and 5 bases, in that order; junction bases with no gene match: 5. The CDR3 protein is CSVEASGANEQYF. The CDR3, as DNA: TGCAGCGTTGAGGCTAGCGGGGCAAACGAGCAGTACTTC.

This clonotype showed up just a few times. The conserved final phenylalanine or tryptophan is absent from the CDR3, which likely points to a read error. The CDR3 loop reads CASSYPRRDGTYYEQYI. The CDR3 DNA sequence: TGTGCCAGCAGTTACCCCCGGCGGGACGGGACTTACTACGAGCAGTACATC. The chain uses TRBV6-2 or TRBV6-3 and TRBJ2-7; possibly TRBD2 for D (6 bases). The length of the CDR3 is 17 residues. Germline V gives CDR1 MNHEY, CDR2 SVGEGT. Trimming took off 2 bases at V and 3 bases at J, with 20 bases between the two ends.

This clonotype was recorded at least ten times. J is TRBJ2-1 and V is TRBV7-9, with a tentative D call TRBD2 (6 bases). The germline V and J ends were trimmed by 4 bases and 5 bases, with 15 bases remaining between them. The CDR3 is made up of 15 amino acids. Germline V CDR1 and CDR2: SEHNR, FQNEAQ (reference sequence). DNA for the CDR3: TGTGCCAGCAGCTACGGGAGAACGGAAAACAATGAGCAGTTCTTC. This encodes CASSYGRTENNEQFF. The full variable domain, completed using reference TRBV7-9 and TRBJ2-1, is DTGVSQNPRHKITKRGQNVTFRCDPISEHNRLYWYRQTLGQGPEFLTYFQNEAQLEKSRLLSDRFSAERPKGSFSTLEIQRTEQGDSAMYLCASSYGRTENNEQFFGPGTRLTVL.

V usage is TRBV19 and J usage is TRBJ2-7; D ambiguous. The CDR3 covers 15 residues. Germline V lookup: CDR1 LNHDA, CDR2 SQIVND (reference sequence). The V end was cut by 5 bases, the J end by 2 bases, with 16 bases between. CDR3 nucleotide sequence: TGTGCCAGTAGTCCCCAAGCCCTTGGGGCCTACGAGCAGTACTTC. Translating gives CASSPQALGAYEQYF.

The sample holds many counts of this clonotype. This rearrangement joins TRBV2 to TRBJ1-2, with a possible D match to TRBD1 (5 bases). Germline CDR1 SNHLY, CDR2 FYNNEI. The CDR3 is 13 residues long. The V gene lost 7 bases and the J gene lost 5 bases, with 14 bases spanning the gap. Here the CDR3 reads CASTIDRQYGYTF. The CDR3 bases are TGTGCCAGCACAATCGACAGACAATATGGCTACACCTTC.

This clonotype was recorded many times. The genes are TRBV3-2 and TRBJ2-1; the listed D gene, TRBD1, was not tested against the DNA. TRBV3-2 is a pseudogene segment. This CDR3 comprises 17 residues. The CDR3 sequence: CASSQKQARIPDNEQFF. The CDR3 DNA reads TGTGCCAGCAGCCAGAAACAGGCAAGGATCCCCGACAATGAGCAGTTCTTC.

CDR3 DNA sequence: TGTGCCAGCAGTGAAGCGACGGGAAACACTGAAGCTTTCTTT. It codes for CASSEATGNTEAFF. The V gene is TRBV6-1, the J gene TRBJ1-1; D gene uncertain. Trimming cost V 0 bases and J 2 bases, with 7 bases left between them. The CDR3 consists of 14 residues. Germline V gives CDR1 MNHNS, CDR2 SASEGT.

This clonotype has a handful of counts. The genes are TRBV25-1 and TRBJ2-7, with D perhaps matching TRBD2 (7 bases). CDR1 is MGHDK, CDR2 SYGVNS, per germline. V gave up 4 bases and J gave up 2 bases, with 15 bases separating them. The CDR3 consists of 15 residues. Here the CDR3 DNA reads TGTGCCAGCAGTGTTAGGGGAGGGGGGCCCTACGAGCAGTACTTC. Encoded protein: CASSVRGGGPYEQYF.

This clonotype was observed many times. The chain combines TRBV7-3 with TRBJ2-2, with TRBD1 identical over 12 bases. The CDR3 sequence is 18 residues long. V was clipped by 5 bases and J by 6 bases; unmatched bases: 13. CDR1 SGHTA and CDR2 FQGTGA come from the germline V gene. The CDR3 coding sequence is TGTGCCAGCAGCCGTCCCGGGACAGGGGGCGCTGTTCCCGGGGAGCTGTTTTTT. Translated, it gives CASSRPGTGGAVPGELFF.

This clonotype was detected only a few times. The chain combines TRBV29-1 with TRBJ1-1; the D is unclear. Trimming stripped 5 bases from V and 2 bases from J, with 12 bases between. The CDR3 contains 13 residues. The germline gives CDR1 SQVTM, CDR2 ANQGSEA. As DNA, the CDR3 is TGCAGCGTTATGAGGCCCCTTAACACTGAAGCTTTCTTT. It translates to CSVMRPLNTEAFF.

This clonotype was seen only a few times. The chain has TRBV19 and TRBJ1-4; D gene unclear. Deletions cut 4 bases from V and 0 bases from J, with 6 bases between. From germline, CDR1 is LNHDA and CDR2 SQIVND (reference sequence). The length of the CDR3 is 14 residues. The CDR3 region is CASSTAATNEKLFF. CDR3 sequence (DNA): TGTGCCAGTAGTACAGCCGCAACTAATGAAAAACTGTTTTTT.

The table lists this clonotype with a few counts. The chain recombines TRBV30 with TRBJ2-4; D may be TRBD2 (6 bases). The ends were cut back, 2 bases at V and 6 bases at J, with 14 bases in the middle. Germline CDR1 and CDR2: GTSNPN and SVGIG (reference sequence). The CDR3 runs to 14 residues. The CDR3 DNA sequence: TGTGCCTGGAGTTCTGGGACTGGCGTAAACATTCAGTACTTC. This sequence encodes CAWSSGTGVNIQYF. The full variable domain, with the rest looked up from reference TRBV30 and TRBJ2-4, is SQTIHQWPATLVQPVGSPLSLECTVEGTSNPNLYWYRQAAGRGLQLLFYSVGIGQISSEVPQNLSASRPQDRQFILSSKKLLLSDSGFYLCAWSSGTGVNIQYFGAGTRLSVL.

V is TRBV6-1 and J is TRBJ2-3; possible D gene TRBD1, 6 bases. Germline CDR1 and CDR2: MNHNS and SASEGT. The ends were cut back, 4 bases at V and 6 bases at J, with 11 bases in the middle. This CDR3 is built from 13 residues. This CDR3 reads CASSASQGDTQYF. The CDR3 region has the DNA TGTGCCAGCAGTGCCTCTCAGGGGGATACGCAGTATTTT.

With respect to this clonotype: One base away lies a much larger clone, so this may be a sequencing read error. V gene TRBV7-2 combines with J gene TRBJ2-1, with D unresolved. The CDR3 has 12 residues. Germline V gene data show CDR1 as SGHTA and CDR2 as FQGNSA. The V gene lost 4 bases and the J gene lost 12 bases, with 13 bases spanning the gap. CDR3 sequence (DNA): TGTGCCAGCAGCTCCCAGCTGGCCGGGCAGTTCTTC. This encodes CASSSQLAGQFF.